Following are 26 T cell receptor beta chains from one sample sequenced in a study of spatial heterogeneity in lung cancer. Noted time point: sample taken at primary tumor resection. Whole RNA, which was extracted from tumor, nontumor lung tissue or frozen PBMC, was sequenced without any cell sorting. TCRdb reprocessed the 5' RACE reads with MiXCR, giving one entry per CDR3 protein. This table has about 17,000 distinct CDR3 sequences, 15% to 20% appearing once. The sequenced sample was PBMCs, obtained at surgery. These receptors were obtained from a male donor with early-stage non-small cell lung cancer.

CDR3 DNA: TGTGCCAGCGCCGAGGCAGACTTAGAACTCTACGAGCAGTACTTC. Translation gives CASAEADLELYEQYF. The chain has TRBV19 and TRBJ2-7, with D unclear. Between the trimmed V and J ends, which lost 9 bases and 3 bases, there was a span of 21 bases. In germline, CDR1 is LNHDA, CDR2 SQIVND (reference sequence). This CDR3 has 15 amino acids. Full variable domain (remainder filled in from reference TRBV19 and TRBJ2-7): DGGITQSPKYLFRKEGQNVTLSCEQNLNHDAMYWYRQDPGQGLRLIYYSQIVNDFQKGDIAEGYSVSREKKESFPLTVTSAQKNPTAFYLCASAEADLELYEQYFGPGTRLTVT.

This clonotype has at least ten counts. CDR3 nucleotides: TGTGCCAGTAGTATCGACCTACTCAATGAGCAGTTCTTC. Protein product: CASSIDLLNEQFF. V and J are TRBV19 and TRBJ2-1; D is unclear. The germline V gene has CDR1 LNHDA and CDR2 SQIVND (reference sequence). V shed 3 bases and J shed 6 bases, with 9 bases lying between them. The CDR3 spans 13 residues.

The gene calls are TRBV12-3 or TRBV12-4 and TRBJ2-1, with D perhaps assigned TRBD1 or TRBD2 (6 bases each). Deletions cut 4 bases from V and 8 bases from J, with 15 bases between. This CDR3 spans 14 amino acids. The CDR3 region has the DNA TGTGCCAGCAGTTACGGGGGCTTTCGGCATGAGCAGTTCTTC. Its translation is CASSYGGFRHEQFF.

This clonotype has a count of ten or more. This chain connects TRBV27 to TRBJ2-1; TRBD2 matches at 9 bases. V dropped 5 bases and J dropped 2; count of bases not matched to a gene: 4. Germline-derived CDR1 and CDR2 are MNHEY and SMNVEV (reference sequence). The CDR3 contains 15 residues. Here the CDR3 reads CASSDLAGTYNEQFF. The CDR3 DNA follows: TGTGCCAGCAGTGACCTAGCGGGAACCTACAATGAGCAGTTCTTC.

The gene calls are TRBV6-2 or TRBV6-3 and TRBJ2-1; the match to TRBD2 covers 8 bases. The junction had 8 bases not matched to a gene; V was cut back by 7 bases and J by 6 bases. Per germline, CDR1 MNHEY and CDR2 SVGEGT. This CDR3 region has 14 residues. The CDR3 DNA sequence: TGTGCCAGCACTCGAAGCGGGGGACCCAATGAGCAGTTCTTC. Translation gives CASTRSGGPNEQFF.

In this sample, this clonotype turned up many times. The CDR3 region is CASSPDTDYGYTF. The CDR3, as DNA: TGTGCCAGCAGCCCCGACACGGACTATGGCTACACCTTC. The genes are TRBV11-2 and TRBJ1-2, with unresolved D. V lost 5 bases and J 3 bases, leaving 10 bases between the germline ends. Germline values: CDR1 SGHAT, CDR2 FQNNGV. This CDR3 has 13 residues.

This clonotype was seen only a few times. The chain carries TRBV12-3 or TRBV12-4 and TRBJ2-6; no reliable D call. The CDR3 loop spans 15 amino acids. V was trimmed by 3 bases and J by 1 base, leaving 7 bases between them. The CDR3: CASSFWQSGANVLTF. CDR3 nucleotide sequence: TGTGCCAGCAGTTTCTGGCAGTCTGGGGCCAACGTCCTGACTTTC.

This chain links TRBV6-2 or TRBV6-3 with TRBJ2-1; D unresolved. The V end was cut by 2 bases, the J end by 6 bases, with 8 bases between. This CDR3 is built from 13 residues. Germline V gene sequence: CDR1 MNHEY, CDR2 SVGEGT. This CDR3 is CASSYGTGNEQFF. In DNA form, the CDR3 reads TGTGCCAGCAGTTACGGCACCGGCAATGAGCAGTTCTTC.

This clonotype is medium-sized by share. The gene calls are TRBV30 and TRBJ1-2; TRBD1 agrees at 9 bases. The ends lost 3 bases at V and 7 bases at J; junction bases unmatched: 12. CDR3 length equals 15 residues. CDR1 and CDR2 (germline): GTSNPN, SVGIG (reference sequence). The CDR3 spells CAWRERDREISGYTF. The DNA of the CDR3 is TGTGCCTGGAGAGAAAGGGACAGGGAAATCTCTGGCTACACCTTC.

This clonotype is labeled medium-sized. The chain has TRBV20-1 and TRBJ1-6, with unresolved D. The CDR3 is 15 residues long. V was cut by 6 bases and J by 5 bases, with 17 bases left in between. The V gene's germline CDR1 is DFQATT and CDR2 SNEGSKA (reference sequence). The CDR3 DNA reads as TGCAGTGCGTTTCAGGCTGGGCGGAATAATTCACCCCTCCACTTT. Translation gives CSAFQAGRNNSPLHF.

The sample holds a few counts of this clonotype. The chain links TRBV6-6 to TRBJ1-5, with D unclear. Per the germline V gene, CDR1 is MNHNY and CDR2 is SVGAGI (reference sequence). The CDR3 is made up of 10 amino acids. Trimming stripped 4 bases from V and 6 bases from J, with 1 base between. The CDR3 reads CASSFQPQHF. The DNA for the CDR3 is TGTGCCAGCAGTTTTCAGCCCCAGCATTTT.

This clonotype was observed at least ten times. The chain has TRBV10-3 and TRBJ2-3; 8 bases agree with TRBD1. CDR3 length: 18 residues. From germline, CDR1 is ENHRY and CDR2 SYGVKD. V was pared by 2 bases and J by 3 bases, with 13 bases of the junction left unmatched. CDR3 region: CAISEPTRLTGATDTQYF. DNA of the CDR3: TGTGCCATCAGTGAGCCGACGAGGTTGACAGGGGCAACAGATACGCAGTATTTT.

The V call is TRBV6-5, the J call TRBJ1-6, with TRBD1 as a possible D gene (5 bases). The CDR3 consists of 16 residues. Germline CDR1 MNHEY, CDR2 SVGAGI. Trimming left V 5 bases short and J 3 bases short, with 14 bases between. The CDR3 DNA follows: TGTGCCAGCAGTCCACAGACAGACCTCTATAATTCACCCCTCCACTTT. Residues: CASSPQTDLYNSPLHF.

Ten or more counts support this clonotype. The gene calls are TRBV7-8 and TRBJ1-2, with 9 bases that match TRBD1. CDR1 and CDR2 (germline): SGHVS, FQNEAQ. The CDR3 consists of 14 residues. The J segment lost 4 bases and the V segment lost 2 bases, leaving 2 bases of the junction unmatched. The CDR3 DNA follows: TGTGCCAGCAGCTTAACAGGGGGCTTCTATGGCTACACCTTC. It encodes CASSLTGGFYGYTF.

The CDR3 DNA is TGTGCCACCAAGGAGATGGACAGGAGATTCTACGAGCAGTACTTC. It translates to CATKEMDRRFYEQYF. The V call is TRBV6-5, the J call TRBJ2-7; 7 bases map to TRBD1. The V gene end was trimmed by 10 bases and the J gene end by 3 bases; junction bases not matched to a gene: 15. The CDR3 loop spans 15 amino acids. The V gene's germline CDR1 is MNHEY and CDR2 SVGAGI.

The chain joins TRBV12-3 or TRBV12-4 to TRBJ2-1, with D uncertain. V was cut by 5 bases and J by 8 bases, with 10 bases left in between. This CDR3 has 12 amino acids. The CDR3 DNA reads TGTGCCAGCAGTGGGGTCGACGATGAGCAGTTCTTC. Amino acids: CASSGVDDEQFF.

This clonotype is termed medium-sized. The chain recombines TRBV6-1 with TRBJ2-5; 15 positions match TRBD2. The V gene's germline CDR1 is MNHNS and CDR2 SASEGT. This CDR3 is built from 17 residues. Germline trimming cut 3 bases from V and 6 bases from J; bases unmatched to any gene: 8. The CDR3 region has the DNA TGTGCCAGCAGTGAGAGTGGACTAGCGGGGGGGCGTCAGACCCAGTACTTC. Protein sequence: CASSESGLAGGRQTQYF.

This clonotype occurred many times. The J gene is TRBJ1-1, the V gene TRBV7-9; TRBD1 might be the D (6 bases). Trimming pared 3 bases from V and 5 bases from J, leaving 13 bases between. This CDR3 has 14 residues. Germline-derived CDR1 and CDR2 are SEHNR and FQNEAQ (reference sequence). The chain's CDR3 is CASSLQGRWTEAFF. The CDR3 nucleotides are TGTGCCAGCAGCTTGCAGGGGAGGTGGACTGAAGCTTTCTTT.

The chain uses TRBV3-1 and TRBJ2-3, with D uncertain. The CDR3 has 13 residues. With 0 bases removed from V and 5 bases from J, the gap between germline ends came to 6 bases. Germline V CDR1 and CDR2: LGHDT, YNNKEL (reference sequence). CDR3 DNA sequence: TGTGCCAGCAGCCAAGATTGGAAAGATACGCAGTATTTT. Its protein is CASSQDWKDTQYF.

This clonotype was seen ten or more times. This rearrangement joins TRBV30 to TRBJ2-4; D may be TRBD2 (6 bases). The CDR3 has 13 residues. From germline, CDR1 is GTSNPN and CDR2 SVGIG (reference sequence). V was pared by 0 bases and J by 9 bases, with 12 bases between. Here the CDR3 reads CAWSVNGGSIQYF. CDR3 DNA sequence: TGTGCCTGGAGTGTTAACGGGGGATCCATTCAGTACTTC.

This clonotype was seen only once. V is TRBV20-1 and J is TRBJ2-1; the match to TRBD2 covers 11 bases. The germline V gene encodes CDR1 DFQATT and CDR2 SNEGSKA (reference sequence). This CDR3 has 16 amino acids. The V and J ends lost 0 bases and 6 bases, in that order; junction bases with no gene match: 7. The CDR3 sequence is CSARDPTSGSGNEQFF. CDR3 nucleotides: TGCAGTGCTAGAGATCCAACTAGCGGGAGTGGCAATGAGCAGTTCTTC.

There are many counts of this clonotype. V gene TRBV20-1 combines with J gene TRBJ1-2; a possible D gene is TRBD1 (5 bases). The CDR3 has 10 residues. CDR1 is DFQATT, CDR2 SNEGSKA, per germline (reference sequence). Trimming pared 0 bases from V and 14 bases from J, leaving 10 bases between. The CDR3 nucleotides read TGCAGTGCTAGAGAAGACAGCTTGACCTTC. As protein: CSAREDSLTF.

The genes are TRBV12-3 or TRBV12-4 and TRBJ2-3; D might be TRBD1 (6 bases). V lost 3 bases and J 2 bases, leaving 6 bases between the germline ends. The CDR3 totals 13 residues. This chain's CDR3 is CASSLGATDTQYF. The CDR3 DNA follows: TGTGCCAGCAGTTTGGGGGCCACAGATACGCAGTATTTT.

There are many counts of this clonotype. This chain uses TRBV20-1 with TRBJ1-5; 7 bases are shared with TRBD1. CDR1 is DFQATT and CDR2 is SNEGSKA in the germline V gene (reference sequence). This CDR3 is built from 13 residues. The junction had 3 bases not matched to a gene; V was cut back by 3 bases and J by 4 bases. DNA of the CDR3: TGCAGTGCTAGGGGACAGTTAAATCAGCCCCAGCATTTT. It codes for CSARGQLNQPQHF.

This clonotype came up a few times. The gene calls are TRBV6-6 and TRBJ1-2, with D tentatively TRBD1 (5 bases). This CDR3 is 15 amino acids long. Germline lookup yields CDR1 MNHNY and CDR2 SVGAGI (reference sequence). V was shortened by 7 bases and J by 0 bases, with 15 bases between the two germline ends. The CDR3 region has the DNA TGTGCCAGCATTGGGGGGGGTCGAGCTAACTATGGCTACACCTTC. This sequence encodes CASIGGGRANYGYTF.

The J gene is TRBJ2-7, the V gene TRBV19; TRBD2 matches 7 bases. V was pared by 6 bases and J by 4 bases, with 12 bases of the junction left unmatched. The CDR3 has 15 residues. Per the germline V gene, CDR1 is LNHDA and CDR2 is SQIVND (reference sequence). The CDR3 is CASSPGLMTVYEQYF. The CDR3 DNA is TGTGCCAGTAGCCCGGGACTAATGACGGTTTACGAGCAGTACTTC.